This TCR beta chain was identified in a study of shared clonotypes between healthy human individuals. The length of the CDR3 is 15 residues. Trimming pared 3 bases from V and 1 base from J, leaving 9 bases between. The germline gives CDR1 SGHAT, CDR2 FQNNGV. The replicate PCRs on unsorted PBMC were given approximately 0.3 ug DNA, which is 25,000 to 35,000 T cell genomes. Authors' methods: With immunoSEQ giving junction-only sequences and no quality scores, filtering differed. Only in-frame clones appear in the TCRdb table, and some are missing; sequencing was by immunoSEQ multiplex PCR. That table is the source of V, J and clone size, and D and trimming were worked out from the DNA. The sample has approximately 470,000 clones, about 72% seen once. A note on this clone: This is likely an artifact of a read error, given a far larger clone one base away.

It was around 91 million PBMCs that unsorted samples used for genomic DNA. The TCR sequence derives from a woman aged 40 to 49 in good health. Some clones in this sample may be carry-over from other donors' samples. The rearrangement links TRBV11-2 to TRBJ2-2, with a possible D match to TRBD1 (6 bases). The sample taken for sequencing was PBMCs. This CDR3 is CASSFLTGNTGELFF. As DNA, the CDR3 is TGTGCCAGCAGCTTTTTGACAGGGAACACCGGGGAGCTGTTTTTT. The full variable domain, in which reference TRBV11-2 and TRBJ2-2 provide the parts outside the CDR3, is EAGVAQSPRYKIIEKRQSVAFWCNPISGHATLYWYQQILGQGPKLLIQFQNNGVVDDSQLPKDRFSAERLKGVDSTLKIQPAKLEDSAVYLCASSFLTGNTGELFFGEGSRLTVL.